The T cell receptor (beta chain) described here comes from a study of shared clonotypes between healthy human individuals. Study-wide findings and caveats: Of the naive CD4 clonotypes, around 5.2% were shared across several donors.

As concerns this clone: Its cognate antigen is unknown.

V dropped 2 bases and J dropped 5; count of bases not matched to a gene: 6. CDR3 length: 14 residues. The germline CDR1 and CDR2 sequences are SGHNT and YYREEE (reference sequence). The assay was immunoSEQ multiplex PCR, and TCRdb's table has in-frame clones only and misses some. The table has about 2 million clones, approximately 95% seen once. Terminally differentiated effector memory CD45RA+ cells were excluded from the naive CD8 cells, which were CD45RO-negative and positively selected for CCR7. The sequenced sample consisted of naive CD8+ T cells sorted from blood. The sequence came from a man younger than 35 in good health. This sequence joins TRBV5-4 and TRBJ2-7; 8 bases are a match to TRBD1. CDR3 in amino acids: CASSFTQGADEQYF. CDR3 sequence (DNA): TGTGCCAGCAGCTTTACTCAGGGGGCGGACGAGCAGTACTTC.